This record looks at one T cell receptor (beta chain) sequence and its context. The V gene's germline CDR1 is SGHDT and CDR2 YYEEEE. This CDR3 spans 16 amino acids. PCR was performed a second time for about 7 to 11 cycles using a sample-barcoded 5' primer and a J-beta primer mix. MiXCR, run by TCRdb on the 5' RACE reads, gives a single entry per CDR3 protein. Here the sample spans over 500,000 distinct CDR3 sequences, roughly a quarter being singletons. These data originate in a study of blood T cells in healthy people across ages. The same data also went into a second study, on T cells of mothers and their children.

This receptor was identified in a boy younger than 10 in good health. Sequencing input: blood. V and J are TRBV5-6 and TRBJ2-5; 7 bases are shared with TRBD2. The J call is in doubt because the DNA end fits TRBJ2-7 better. This CDR3 is CASSPQRGLLSYEQYF. DNA of the CDR3: TGTGCCAGCAGCCCTCAGCGGGGTTTACTCTCCTACGAGCAGTACTTC.